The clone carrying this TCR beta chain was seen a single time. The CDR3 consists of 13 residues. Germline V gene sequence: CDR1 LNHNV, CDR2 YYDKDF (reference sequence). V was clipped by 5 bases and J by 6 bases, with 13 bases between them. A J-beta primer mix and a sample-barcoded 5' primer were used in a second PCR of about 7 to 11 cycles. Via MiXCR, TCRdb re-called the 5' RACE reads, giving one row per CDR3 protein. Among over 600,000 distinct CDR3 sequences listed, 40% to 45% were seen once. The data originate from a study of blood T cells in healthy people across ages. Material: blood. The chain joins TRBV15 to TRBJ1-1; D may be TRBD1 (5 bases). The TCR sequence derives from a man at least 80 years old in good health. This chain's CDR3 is CATSSNPGAEAFF. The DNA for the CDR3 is TGTGCCACCAGCTCAAACCCGGGGGCTGAAGCTTTCTTT.